This TCR beta chain was observed in a study of cytotoxic CD8 clonotypes in ibrutinib-treated CLL. A note on this clone: The antigen remains undetermined.

Regarding the study as a whole: Collection times varied between progressing and sustained-remission patients. Public clonotypes proved infrequent, and on treatment they shrank or remained steady. Higher circulating CD8+ T-cell counts strongly accompanied higher baseline clonality, above age-matched healthy donors.

The CDR3 runs to 12 residues. Looked up from germline, CDR1 is MRHNA and CDR2 is SNTAGT. Trimming removed 8 bases from V and 3 bases from J, with 11 bases in between. Profiling relied on immunoSEQ multiplex PCR, and the TCRdb table lists in-frame clones only, not all of them. This sample yields 300,000 to 400,000 clones, of which over 55% are seen a single time; 6.3% belongs to the top ten. The material was PBMCs, obtained after 36 months of ibrutinib treatment. This sequence joins TRBV6-4 and TRBJ2-7; D not resolved. This receptor was identified in a human donor with chronic lymphocytic leukemia. The CDR3 coding sequence is TGTGCCAGCGCGGCAGGAGACTACGAGCAGTACTTC. It translates to CASAAGDYEQYF.